This T cell receptor beta chain originates from a study of blood T cell repertoires in COVID-19. V lost 4 bases, J lost 6 bases, and 7 bases stayed unmatched. The CDR3 is 15 amino acids. Germline CDR1 is LNHDA and CDR2 is SQIVND (reference sequence). Data came from immunoSEQ multiplex PCR; TCRdb stores just in-frame clones and leaves some out. Of about 500,000 clones in the sample, approximately 90% were seen once. The specimen was PBMCs or T cells enriched from blood (not recorded which). The clonotype comes from a woman between 18 and 29 years old who had recovered from COVID-19. V and J are TRBV19 and TRBJ1-5; 9 bases line up with TRBD1. The CDR3 DNA sequence: TGTGCCAGTAGTAGCGGGGACAGGGATGGTCAGCCCCAGCATTTT. Amino acids: CASSSGDRDGQPQHF.